Sequencing of this T cell receptor (beta chain) was carried out in a study of blood T cells in healthy people across ages (dated by TCRdb to about 2015). At the level of the whole study: In model experiments, template switching captured about one uniquely barcoded TCR beta cDNA molecule for every two T cells. For two donors (one aged 18 to 30 and one aged 80 or older), the study analyzed two additional independent replicas of 1 million unique cDNA reads from the same blood draw. Age-related changes in TCR beta repertoire diversity were measured in the study by deep sequencing normalized with unique cDNA molecular identifiers. Donors of different ages were randomly distributed across sequencing lanes to avoid experimental bias. The donors were split into four age groups: young (average 16 years), middle-aged (around 40), aged (more than 60) and long-lived (roughly 80).

The donors were roughly 39 Caucasian individuals from Russia, aged roughly 6 to 100 years, who were systemically healthy. Each donor gave approximately 10 milliliters of peripheral blood, collected into EDTA-treated Vacutainer tubes. Ficoll-Paque density-gradient centrifugation was used to isolate PBMCs, with at least 7 million per sample. Total RNA, at least 6 micrograms per sample, was extracted from PBMCs with Trizol reagent. The percentages of naive CD45RAhigh/CD27high T cells were determined by flow cytometry on a PBMC aliquot from every donor. What the work shows at the level of the full study, not this receptor alone: Estimates of total diversity from one million sequenced T cells were regarded as lower bounds and underestimates. Bulk unsorted PBMC profiling prevented conclusive comparison of naive and antigen-experienced compartments. There was a strong correlation between observed TCR beta diversity and the percentage of naive T cells measured by flow cytometry. Compared with the aged group, the long-lived group had more naive CD4+ T cells, fewer expanded clones and increased TCR diversity, a pattern suggesting age selection. Because the CMV infection status of the donors was unknown, age-related changes in expanded clonotypes may potentially have been confounded. As age increased, observed TCR beta diversity per million T cells dropped in a roughly linear way, and a significant reduction was already evident by age about 40.

Points on this clonotype: Its antigen target is currently unknown. No base qualities exist here, and no much larger clone lies one base off it.

Library prep was done by 5' RACE. Sequenced using an Illumina HiSeq 2500. A second PCR of about 6 to 11 cycles was run with a J-beta primer mix and a sample-barcoded 5' primer. A unique molecular identifier was introduced onto each TCR beta cDNA molecule by a template-switch 5' adaptor carrying 12 random nucleotides. At least 3 million CDR3-containing paired-end reads were obtained from each sample. All of the RNA was converted into first-strand cDNA using the Mint cDNA synthesis kit, with a TRBC-specific oligonucleotide serving as the primer. Following uracil-DNA glycosylase treatment, all cDNA underwent a first 18-cycle PCR with the universal primers M1SS and BC2_uni_R. On the authors' methods: Normalization of each sample was performed by random selection of 1 million high-quality reads, each carrying a distinct molecular identifier. Reads with shared molecular identifiers were discarded instead of being binned into consensus sequences. MiTCR, run with a Q25 quality threshold and the strictest error-elimination algorithm, handled CDR3 identification, clonotype clustering and error correction. A nonparametric unseen species model using Euler transformation provided a lower-bound estimate of total TCR beta diversity. TCRdb cleaned the public reads at Q25 with fastp, built clones with MiXCR and kept in-frame beta chains. Every entry covers one CDR3 protein and lists the most common genes and DNA from its rows. TCRdb's processing, not the authors' own work, is the source of the V and J calls. The sample yields about 680,000 distinct CDR3 sequences; roughly 49% were counted once. Roughly a third of the sample rests with the top ten.

The germline V and J ends show losses of 3 bases and 3 bases respectively, and no gene match explains 7 bases of the junction. The CDR3 contains 15 residues, cysteine and phenylalanine counted. Here the CDR3 DNA is all that survives: 45 bases in frame from base 1. CDR1 and CDR2 (SGDLS, YYNGEE) derive from the germline V gene. The rearrangement joined TRBV9 to TRBJ2-5; 8 central bases correspond to TRBD1. Sequences were obtained from blood. The source is a woman in her sixties in good health. The CDR3 reads CASSGPGGIEETQYF. DNA sequence: TGTGCCAGCAGCGGTCCAGGGGGCATTGAAGAGACCCAGTACTTC. Reference TRBV9 and TRBJ2-5 proteins supply the regions before and after the CDR3; the full variable domain is: DSGVTQTPKHLITATGQRVTLRCSPRSGDLSVYWYQQSLDQGLQFLIQYYNGEERAKGNILERFSAQQFPDLHSELNLSSLELGDSALYFCASSGPGGIEETQYFGPGTRLLVL.